This T cell receptor (beta chain) originates from a study of blood T cell repertoires in COVID-19. Study overall: PBMCs, B-cell-depleted T cells, or T cells were the source of the cDNA or gDNA that made up the material.

As originally analysed: Estimated nucleated cell counts came from reference gene primer amplification. Assay: immunoSEQ multiplex PCR; the TCRdb copy retains only in-frame clones and omits some. Clonal size and the V and J genes are those of that table, whereas D and trimming came from the DNA. This sample has approximately 250,000 clones; 86% occur once, and the top ten carry over 8%. This CDR3 has 12 residues. Germline lookup yields CDR1 LNHDA and CDR2 SQIVND (reference sequence). The V and J ends lost 7 bases and 4 bases respectively, with 10 bases between them. This rearrangement joins TRBV19 to TRBJ1-1; D is uncertain. What was sequenced was peripheral blood. The clonotype originates from a man aged 35-49 years with active or convalescent COVID-19. CDR3 sequence (DNA): TGTGCCAGTACGGGTGAGGGCACTGAAGCTTTCTTT. Its protein product is CASTGEGTEAFF.